This entry describes one T cell receptor beta chain. This sample is drawn from a study of liver allograft versus peripheral blood T cells. About the research overall: Comparing T cell receptor repertoires in transplanted livers with those in recipients' peripheral blood was part of the design.

Using its own MiXCR run on the reads, TCRdb lists one record per CDR3 protein. Found here are approximately 9,000 distinct CDR3 sequences, about a fifth of them singletons; the top ten hold roughly 1.1%. Losses at the gene ends were 3 bases for V and 5 bases for J; bases not matched to a gene: 6. Germline V gene data show CDR1 as KGHSH and CDR2 as LQKENI. The CDR3 contains 14 residues. The clonotype comes from a human patient who had a liver transplant. Part of the T cells may come from the graft donor. This chain links TRBV18 with TRBJ2-7, with 8 bases lining up with TRBD2. The CDR3 reads CASSPSGGGHEQYF. The CDR3, as DNA: TGTGCCAGCTCACCCTCCGGGGGGGGTCACGAGCAGTACTTC.